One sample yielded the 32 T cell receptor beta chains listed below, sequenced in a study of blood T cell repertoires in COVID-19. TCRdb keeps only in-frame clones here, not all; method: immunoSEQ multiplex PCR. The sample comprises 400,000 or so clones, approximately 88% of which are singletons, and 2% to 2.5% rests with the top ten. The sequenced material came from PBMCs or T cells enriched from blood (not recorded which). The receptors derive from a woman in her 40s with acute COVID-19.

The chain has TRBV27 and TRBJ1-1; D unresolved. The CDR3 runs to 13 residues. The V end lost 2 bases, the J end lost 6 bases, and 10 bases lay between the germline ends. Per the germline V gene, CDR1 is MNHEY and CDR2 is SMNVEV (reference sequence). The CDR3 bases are TGTGCCAGCAGTTTAGTCGGGGAATCTGAAGCTTTCTTT. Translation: CASSLVGESEAFF.

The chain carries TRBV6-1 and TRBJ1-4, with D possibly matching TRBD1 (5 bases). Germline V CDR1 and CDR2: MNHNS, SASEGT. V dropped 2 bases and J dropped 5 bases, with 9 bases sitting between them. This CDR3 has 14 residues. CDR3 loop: CASSELGLNEKLFF. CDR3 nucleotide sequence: TGTGCCAGCAGTGAACTGGGGCTAAATGAAAAACTGTTTTTT.

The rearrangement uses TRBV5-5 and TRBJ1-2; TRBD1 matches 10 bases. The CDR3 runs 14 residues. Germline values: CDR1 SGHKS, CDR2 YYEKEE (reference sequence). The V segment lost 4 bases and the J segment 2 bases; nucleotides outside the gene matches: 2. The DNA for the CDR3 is TGTGCCAGCAGCCGGGACAGGGGAAACTATGGCTACACCTTC. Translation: CASSRDRGNYGYTF.

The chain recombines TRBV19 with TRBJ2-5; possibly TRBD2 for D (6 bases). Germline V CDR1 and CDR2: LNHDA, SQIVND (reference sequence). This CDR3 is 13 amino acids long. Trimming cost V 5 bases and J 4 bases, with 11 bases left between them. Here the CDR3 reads CASSRRDSETQYF. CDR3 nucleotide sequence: TGTGCCAGTAGTCGCCGGGACTCAGAGACCCAGTACTTC.

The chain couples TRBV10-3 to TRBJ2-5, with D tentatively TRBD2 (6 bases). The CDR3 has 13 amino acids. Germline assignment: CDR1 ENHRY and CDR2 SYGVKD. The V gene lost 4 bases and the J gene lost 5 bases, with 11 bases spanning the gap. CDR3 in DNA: TGTGCCATCAGTGGAGGGGCGGGGGAGACCCAGTACTTC. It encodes CAISGGAGETQYF.

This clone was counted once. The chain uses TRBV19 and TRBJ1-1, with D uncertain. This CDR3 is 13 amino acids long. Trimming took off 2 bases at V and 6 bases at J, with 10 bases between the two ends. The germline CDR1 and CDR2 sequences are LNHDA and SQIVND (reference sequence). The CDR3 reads CASSIRVSAEAFF. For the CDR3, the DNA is TGTGCCAGTAGTATACGGGTGAGCGCTGAAGCTTTCTTT. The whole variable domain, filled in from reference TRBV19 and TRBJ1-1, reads DGGITQSPKYLFRKEGQNVTLSCEQNLNHDAMYWYRQDPGQGLRLIYYSQIVNDFQKGDIAEGYSVSREKKESFPLTVTSAQKNPTAFYLCASSIRVSAEAFFGQGTRLTVV.

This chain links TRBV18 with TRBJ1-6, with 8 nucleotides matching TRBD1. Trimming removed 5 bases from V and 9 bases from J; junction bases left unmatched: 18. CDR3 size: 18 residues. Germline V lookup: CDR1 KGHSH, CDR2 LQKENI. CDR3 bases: TGTGCCAGCTCAAAAGAAACCGGCCGGGGACAGGAGGGTTCACCCCTCCACTTT. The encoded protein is CASSKETGRGQEGSPLHF.

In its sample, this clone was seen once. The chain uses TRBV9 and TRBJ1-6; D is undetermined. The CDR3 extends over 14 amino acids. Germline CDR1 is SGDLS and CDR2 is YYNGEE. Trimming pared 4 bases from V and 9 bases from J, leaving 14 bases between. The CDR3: CASSSHSEGSPLHF. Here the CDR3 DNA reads TGTGCCAGCAGCTCCCATTCCGAGGGTTCACCCCTCCACTTT.

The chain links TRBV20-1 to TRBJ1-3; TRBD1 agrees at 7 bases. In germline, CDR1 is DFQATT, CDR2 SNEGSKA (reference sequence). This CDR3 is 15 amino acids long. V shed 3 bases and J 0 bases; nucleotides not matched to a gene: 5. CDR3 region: CSASRQGDSGNTIYF. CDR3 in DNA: TGCAGTGCTAGTCGACAGGGAGACTCTGGAAACACCATATATTTT.

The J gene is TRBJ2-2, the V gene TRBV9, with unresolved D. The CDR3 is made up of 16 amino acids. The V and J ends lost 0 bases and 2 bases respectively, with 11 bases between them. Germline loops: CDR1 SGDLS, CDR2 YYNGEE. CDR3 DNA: TGTGCCAGCAGCGTAGGACATCTGATAAACACCGGGGAGCTGTTTTTT. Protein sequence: CASSVGHLINTGELFF.

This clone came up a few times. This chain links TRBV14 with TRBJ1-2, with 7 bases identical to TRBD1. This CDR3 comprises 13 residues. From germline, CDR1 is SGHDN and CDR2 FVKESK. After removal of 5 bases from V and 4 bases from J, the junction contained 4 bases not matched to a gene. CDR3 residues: CASSARGIYGYTF. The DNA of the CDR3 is TGTGCCAGCAGCGCCAGGGGGATCTATGGCTACACCTTC.

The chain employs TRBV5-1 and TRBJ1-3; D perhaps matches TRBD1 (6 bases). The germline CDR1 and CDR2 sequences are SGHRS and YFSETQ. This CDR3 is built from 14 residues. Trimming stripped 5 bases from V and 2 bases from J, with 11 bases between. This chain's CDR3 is CASRIQGPGNTIYF. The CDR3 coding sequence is TGCGCCAGCAGAATCCAGGGGCCTGGAAACACCATATATTTT.

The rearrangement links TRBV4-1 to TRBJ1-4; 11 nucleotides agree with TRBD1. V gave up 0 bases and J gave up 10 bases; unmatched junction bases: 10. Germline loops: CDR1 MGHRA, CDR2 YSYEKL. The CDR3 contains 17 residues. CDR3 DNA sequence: TGCGCCAGCAGCCAAGATACCTGGACAGGGGGCTCAGGAAAACTGTTTTTT. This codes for CASSQDTWTGGSGKLFF.

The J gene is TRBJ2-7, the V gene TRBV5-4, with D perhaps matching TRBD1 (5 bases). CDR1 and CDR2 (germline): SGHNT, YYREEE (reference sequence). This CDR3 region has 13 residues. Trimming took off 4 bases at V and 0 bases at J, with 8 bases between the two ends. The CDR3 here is CASSLQGSYEQYF. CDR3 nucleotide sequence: TGTGCCAGCAGCCTTCAGGGCTCCTACGAGCAGTACTTC.

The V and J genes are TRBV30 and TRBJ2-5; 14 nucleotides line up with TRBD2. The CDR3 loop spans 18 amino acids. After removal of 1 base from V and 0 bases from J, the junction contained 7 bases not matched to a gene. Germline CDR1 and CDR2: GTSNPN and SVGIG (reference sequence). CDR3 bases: TGTGCCTGGAGTGATGGGACTAGCGGGGGACCGTACCAAGAGACCCAGTACTTC. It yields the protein CAWSDGTSGGPYQETQYF.

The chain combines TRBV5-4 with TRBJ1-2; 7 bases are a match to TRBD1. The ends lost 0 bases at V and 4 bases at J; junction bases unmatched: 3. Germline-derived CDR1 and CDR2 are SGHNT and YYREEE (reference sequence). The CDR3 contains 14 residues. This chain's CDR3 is CASSLATGSYGYTF. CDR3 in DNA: TGTGCCAGCAGCTTGGCGACAGGGTCCTATGGCTACACCTTC.

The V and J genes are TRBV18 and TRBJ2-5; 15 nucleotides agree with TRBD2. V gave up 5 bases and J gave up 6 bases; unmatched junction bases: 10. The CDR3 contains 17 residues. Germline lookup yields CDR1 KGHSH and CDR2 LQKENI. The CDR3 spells CASSSGLAGGLSQTQYF. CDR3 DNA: TGTGCCAGCTCATCGGGACTAGCGGGGGGTTTGTCCCAGACCCAGTACTTC.

The CDR3 reads CASSQTSERGHYNEQFF. As DNA, the CDR3 is TGTGCCAGCAGCCAGACATCCGAGCGGGGTCATTACAATGAGCAGTTCTTC. The V gene is TRBV4-2, the J gene TRBJ2-1; 7 bases match TRBD2. In germline, CDR1 is LGHNA, CDR2 YNFKEQ. V shed 3 bases, J shed 4 bases, and the junction held 12 bases outside the gene matches. This CDR3 comprises 17 residues.

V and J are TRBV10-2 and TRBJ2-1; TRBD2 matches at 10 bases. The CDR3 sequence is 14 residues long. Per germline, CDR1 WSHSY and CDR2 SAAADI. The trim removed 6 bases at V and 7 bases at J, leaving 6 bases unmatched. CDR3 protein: CASRSGGAWNEQFF. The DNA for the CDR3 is TGCGCCAGCAGGAGCGGGGGGGCTTGGAATGAGCAGTTCTTC.

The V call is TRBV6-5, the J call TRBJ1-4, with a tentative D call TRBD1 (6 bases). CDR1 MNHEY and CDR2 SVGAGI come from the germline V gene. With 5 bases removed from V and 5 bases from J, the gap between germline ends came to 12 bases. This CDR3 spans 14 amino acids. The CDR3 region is CASSRTVPNEKLFF. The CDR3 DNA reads TGTGCCAGCAGTAGGACAGTCCCGAATGAAAAACTGTTTTTT.

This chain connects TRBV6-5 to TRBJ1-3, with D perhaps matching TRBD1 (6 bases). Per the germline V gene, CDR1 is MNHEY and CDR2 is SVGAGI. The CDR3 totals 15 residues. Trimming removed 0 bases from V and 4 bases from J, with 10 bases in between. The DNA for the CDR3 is TGTGCCAGCAGTTACTCGGACAGAACAGGAAACACCATATATTTT. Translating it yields CASSYSDRTGNTIYF.

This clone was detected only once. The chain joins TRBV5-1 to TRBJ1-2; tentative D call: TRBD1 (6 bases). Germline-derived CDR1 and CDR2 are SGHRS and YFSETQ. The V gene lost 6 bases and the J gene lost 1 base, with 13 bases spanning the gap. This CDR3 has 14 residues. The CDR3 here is CASNSGVINYGYTF. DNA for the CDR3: TGCGCCAGCAATTCAGGGGTGATTAACTATGGCTACACCTTC.

The CDR3 protein is CASSERTGGEGNQPQHF. CDR3 in DNA: TGTGCCAGCAGTGAAAGGACAGGGGGCGAGGGCAATCAGCCCCAGCATTTT. The J gene is TRBJ1-5, the V gene TRBV2; 11 nucleotides line up with TRBD1. The CDR3 runs 17 residues. The V and J ends lost 2 bases and 2 bases, in that order; junction bases with no gene match: 5. CDR1 and CDR2 (germline): SNHLY, FYNNEI.

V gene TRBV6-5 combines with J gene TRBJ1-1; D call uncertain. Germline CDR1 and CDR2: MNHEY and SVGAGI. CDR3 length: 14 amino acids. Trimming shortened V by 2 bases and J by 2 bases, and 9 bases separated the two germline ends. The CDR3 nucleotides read TGTGCCAGCAGTTACAGGGAGTACAACACTGAAGCTTTCTTT. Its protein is CASSYREYNTEAFF.

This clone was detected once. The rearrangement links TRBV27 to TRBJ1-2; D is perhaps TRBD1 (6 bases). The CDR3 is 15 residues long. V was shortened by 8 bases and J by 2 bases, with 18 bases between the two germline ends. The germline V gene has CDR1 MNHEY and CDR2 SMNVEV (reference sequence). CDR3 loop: CASGFETGTNYGYTF. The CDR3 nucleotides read TGTGCCAGCGGATTCGAGACAGGAACAAACTATGGCTACACCTTC.

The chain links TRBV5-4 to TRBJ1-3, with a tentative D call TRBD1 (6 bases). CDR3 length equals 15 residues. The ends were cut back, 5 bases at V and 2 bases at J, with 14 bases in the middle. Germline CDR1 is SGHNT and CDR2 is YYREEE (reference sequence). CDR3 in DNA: TGTGCCAGCAGTTTTGGACAGCTCCCTGGAAACACCATATATTTT. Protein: CASSFGQLPGNTIYF.

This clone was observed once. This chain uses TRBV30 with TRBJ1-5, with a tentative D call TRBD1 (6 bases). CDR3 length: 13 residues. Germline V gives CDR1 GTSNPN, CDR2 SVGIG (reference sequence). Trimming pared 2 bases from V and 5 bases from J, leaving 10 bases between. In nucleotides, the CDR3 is TGTGCCTGGAGTCTGGCAGGGGATCAGCCCCAGCATTTT. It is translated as CAWSLAGDQPQHF.

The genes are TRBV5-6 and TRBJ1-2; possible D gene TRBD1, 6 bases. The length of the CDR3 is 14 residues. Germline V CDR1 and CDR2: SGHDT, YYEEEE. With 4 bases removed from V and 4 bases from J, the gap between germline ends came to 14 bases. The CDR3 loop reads CASSRDTYSYGYTF. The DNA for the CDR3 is TGTGCCAGCAGCCGGGACACGTATTCCTATGGCTACACCTTC.

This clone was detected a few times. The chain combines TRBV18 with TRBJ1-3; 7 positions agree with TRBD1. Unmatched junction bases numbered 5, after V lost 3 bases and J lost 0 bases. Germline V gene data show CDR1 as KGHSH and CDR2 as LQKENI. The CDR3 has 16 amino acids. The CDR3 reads CASSPGQSYSGNTIYF. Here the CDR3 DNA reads TGTGCCAGCTCACCGGGACAGTCCTACTCTGGAAACACCATATATTTT.

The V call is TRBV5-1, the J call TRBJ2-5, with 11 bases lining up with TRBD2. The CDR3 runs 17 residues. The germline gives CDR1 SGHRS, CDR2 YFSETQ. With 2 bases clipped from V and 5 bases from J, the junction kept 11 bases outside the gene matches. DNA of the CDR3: TGCGCCAGCAGCTTACGACTAGCGGGGACCCTCCAGGAGACCCAGTACTTC. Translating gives CASSLRLAGTLQETQYF.

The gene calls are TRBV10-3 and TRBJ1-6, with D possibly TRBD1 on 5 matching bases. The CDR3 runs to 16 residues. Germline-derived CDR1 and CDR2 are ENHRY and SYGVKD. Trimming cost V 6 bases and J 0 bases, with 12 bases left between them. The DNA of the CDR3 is TGTGCCATCAGAACGGGGGAGAGCTCCTATAATTCACCCCTCCACTTT. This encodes CAIRTGESSYNSPLHF.

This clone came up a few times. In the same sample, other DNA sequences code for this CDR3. CDR3 bases: TGTGCCAGCAGCGTAGTCGGTAGCGGGGGGGCAGGAGATACGCAGTATTTT. This translates into CASSVVGSGGAGDTQYF. The gene calls are TRBV9 and TRBJ2-3, with TRBD2 matching 11 bases. The CDR3 is 17 residues long. CDR1 and CDR2 (germline): SGDLS, YYNGEE. The ends lost 0 bases at V and 5 bases at J; junction bases unmatched: 8.